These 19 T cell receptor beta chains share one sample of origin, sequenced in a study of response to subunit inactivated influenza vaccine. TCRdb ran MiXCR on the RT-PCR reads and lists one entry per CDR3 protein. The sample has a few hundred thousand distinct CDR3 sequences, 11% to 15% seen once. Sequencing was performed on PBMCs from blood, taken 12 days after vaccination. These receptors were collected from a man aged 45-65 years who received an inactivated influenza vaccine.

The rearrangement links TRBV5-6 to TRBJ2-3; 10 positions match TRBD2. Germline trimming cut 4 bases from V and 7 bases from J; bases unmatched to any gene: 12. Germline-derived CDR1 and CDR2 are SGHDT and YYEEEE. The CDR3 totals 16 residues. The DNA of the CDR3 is TGTGCCAGCAGCGCGGGACTAGCGAGTTTCCCAAATACGCAGTATTTT. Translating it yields CASSAGLASFPNTQYF.

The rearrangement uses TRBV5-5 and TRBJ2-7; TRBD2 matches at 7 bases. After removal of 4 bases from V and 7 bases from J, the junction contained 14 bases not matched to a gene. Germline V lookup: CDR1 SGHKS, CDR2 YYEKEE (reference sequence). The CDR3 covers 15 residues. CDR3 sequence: CASSRGDVHRGEQYF. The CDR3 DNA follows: TGTGCCAGCAGCCGGGGGGACGTCCACCGCGGGGAGCAGTACTTC.

CDR3 region: CASSFLGGLYRSSNYNEQFF. The CDR3 coding sequence is TGCGCCAGCAGCTTTTTGGGGGGTCTGTATCGCTCTAGCAATTACAATGAGCAGTTCTTC. This chain links TRBV5-1 with TRBJ2-1; TRBD2 is a possible D gene (6 bases). This CDR3 is 20 amino acids long. In germline, CDR1 is SGHRS, CDR2 YFSETQ. V was pared by 2 bases and J by 4 bases, with 28 bases between.

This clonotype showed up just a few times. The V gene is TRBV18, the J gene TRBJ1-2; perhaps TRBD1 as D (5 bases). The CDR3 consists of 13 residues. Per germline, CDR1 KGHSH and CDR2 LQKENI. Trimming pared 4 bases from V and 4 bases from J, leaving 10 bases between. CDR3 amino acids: CASSRGGVYGYTF. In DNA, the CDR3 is TGTGCCAGCTCACGCGGGGGGGTCTATGGCTACACCTTC.

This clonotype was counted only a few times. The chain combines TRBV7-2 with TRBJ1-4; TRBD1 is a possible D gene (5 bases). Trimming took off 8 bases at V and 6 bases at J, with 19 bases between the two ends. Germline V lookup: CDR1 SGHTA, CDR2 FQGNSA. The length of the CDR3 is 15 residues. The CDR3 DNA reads TGTGCCAGCGCTAGCTCCGGGACCCCGTATGAAAAACTGTTTTTT. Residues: CASASSGTPYEKLFF.

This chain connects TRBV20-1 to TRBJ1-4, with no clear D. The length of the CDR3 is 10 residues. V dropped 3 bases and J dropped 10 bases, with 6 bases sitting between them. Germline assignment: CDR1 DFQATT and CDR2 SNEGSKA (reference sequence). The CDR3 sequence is CSARWGKLFF. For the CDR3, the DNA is TGCAGTGCTAGGTGGGGAAAACTGTTTTTT.

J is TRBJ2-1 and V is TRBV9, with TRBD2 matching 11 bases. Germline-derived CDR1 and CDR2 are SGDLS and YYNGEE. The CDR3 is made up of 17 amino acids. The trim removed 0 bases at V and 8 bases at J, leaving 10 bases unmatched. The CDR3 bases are TGTGCCAGCAGCGTAGCTGTAGCGGGAGGGTATAGGGATGAGCAGTTCTTC. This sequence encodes CASSVAVAGGYRDEQFF.

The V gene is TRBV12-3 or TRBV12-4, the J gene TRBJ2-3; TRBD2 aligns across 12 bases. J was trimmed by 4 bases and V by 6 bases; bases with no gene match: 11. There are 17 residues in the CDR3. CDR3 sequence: CASRPTTSGRMADTQYF. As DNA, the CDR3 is TGTGCCAGCAGACCTACTACTAGCGGGAGGATGGCAGATACGCAGTATTTT.

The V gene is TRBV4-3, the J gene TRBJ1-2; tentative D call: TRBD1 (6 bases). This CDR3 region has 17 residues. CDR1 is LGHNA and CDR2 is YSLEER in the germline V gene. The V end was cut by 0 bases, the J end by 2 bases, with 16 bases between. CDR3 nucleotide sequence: TGCGCCAGCAGCCAAGATTTAGGGCGGGGGCAGAACTATGGCTACACCTTC. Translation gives CASSQDLGRGQNYGYTF.

In DNA, the CDR3 is TGCGCCAGCAGCTTGGGGGGACAGCCCTCCTACGAGCAGTACTTC. Protein: CASSLGGQPSYEQYF. J is TRBJ2-7 and V is TRBV5-1; 7 bases fit TRBD1. V trimming: 0 bases; J trimming: 0 bases; junction bases outside the gene matches: 3. From germline, CDR1 is SGHRS and CDR2 YFSETQ. The CDR3 covers 15 residues.

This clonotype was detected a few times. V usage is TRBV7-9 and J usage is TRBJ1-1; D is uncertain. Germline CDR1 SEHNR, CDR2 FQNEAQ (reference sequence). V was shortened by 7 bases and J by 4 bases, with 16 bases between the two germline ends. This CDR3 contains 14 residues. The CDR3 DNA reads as TGTGCCAGCACCCCCCTCCGCTCCGGCACTGAAGCTTTCTTT. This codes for CASTPLRSGTEAFF.

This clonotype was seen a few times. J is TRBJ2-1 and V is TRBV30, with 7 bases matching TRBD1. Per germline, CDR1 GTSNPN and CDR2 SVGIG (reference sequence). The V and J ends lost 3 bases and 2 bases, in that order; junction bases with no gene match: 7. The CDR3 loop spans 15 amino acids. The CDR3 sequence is CAWSAQGTTYNEQFF. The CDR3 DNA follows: TGTGCCTGGAGCGCACAGGGGACCACCTACAATGAGCAGTTCTTC.

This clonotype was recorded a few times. The CDR3 coding sequence is TGCAGCGGGGGGACACAGAACACTGAAGCTTTCTTT. Residues: CSGGTQNTEAFF. The rearrangement joins TRBV29-1 to TRBJ1-1; D possibly corresponds to TRBD1 (6 bases). With 7 bases removed from V and 1 base from J, the gap between germline ends came to 10 bases. Germline-derived CDR1 and CDR2 are SQVTM and ANQGSEA. This CDR3 region has 12 residues. Full variable domain (rest looked up from reference TRBV29-1 and TRBJ1-1): SAVISQKPSRDICQRGTSLTIQCQVDSQVTMMFWYRQQPGQSLTLIATANQGSEATYESGFVIDKFPISRPNLTFSTLTVSNMSPEDSSIYLCSGGTQNTEAFFGQGTRLTVV.

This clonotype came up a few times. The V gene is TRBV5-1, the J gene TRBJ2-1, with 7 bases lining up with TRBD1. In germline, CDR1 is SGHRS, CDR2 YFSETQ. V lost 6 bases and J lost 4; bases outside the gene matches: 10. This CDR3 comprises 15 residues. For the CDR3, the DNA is TGCGCCAGCAACCCGACAGGGTTGCATTACAATGAGCAGTTCTTC. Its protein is CASNPTGLHYNEQFF.

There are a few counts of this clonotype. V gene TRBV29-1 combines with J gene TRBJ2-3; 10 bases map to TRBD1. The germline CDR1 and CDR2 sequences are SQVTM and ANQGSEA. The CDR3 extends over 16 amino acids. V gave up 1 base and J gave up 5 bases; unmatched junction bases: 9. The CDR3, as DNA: TGCAGCGTTGAAGGCCGGACAGGGGGAGTAATAGATACGCAGTATTTT. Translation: CSVEGRTGGVIDTQYF.

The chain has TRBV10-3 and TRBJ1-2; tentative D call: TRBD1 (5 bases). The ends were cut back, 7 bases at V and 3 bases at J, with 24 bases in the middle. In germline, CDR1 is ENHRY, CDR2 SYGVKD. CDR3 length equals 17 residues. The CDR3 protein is CAINRRWDPSTHYGYTF. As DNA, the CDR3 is TGTGCCATCAACCGGAGGTGGGACCCCTCCACCCACTATGGCTACACCTTC.

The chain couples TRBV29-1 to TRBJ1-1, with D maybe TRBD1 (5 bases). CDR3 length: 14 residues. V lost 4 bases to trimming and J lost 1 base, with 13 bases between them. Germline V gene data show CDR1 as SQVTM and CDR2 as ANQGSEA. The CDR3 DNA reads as TGCAGCGTTGGGGGCAGGAGCCAGAACACTGAAGCTTTCTTT. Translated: CSVGGRSQNTEAFF.

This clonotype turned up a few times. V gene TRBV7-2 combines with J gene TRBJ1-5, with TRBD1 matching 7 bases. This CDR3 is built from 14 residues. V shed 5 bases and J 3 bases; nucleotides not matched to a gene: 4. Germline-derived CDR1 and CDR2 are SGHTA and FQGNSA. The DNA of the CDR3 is TGTGCCAGCAGCCAAGGACAGGTCAATCAGCCCCAGCATTTT. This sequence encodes CASSQGQVNQPQHF. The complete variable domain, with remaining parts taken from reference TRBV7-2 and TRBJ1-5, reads GAGVSQSPSNKVTEKGKDVELRCDPISGHTALYWYRQSLGQGLEFLIYFQGNSAPDKSGLPSDRFSAERTGGSVSTLTIQRTQQEDSAVYLCASSQGQVNQPQHFGDGTRLSIL.

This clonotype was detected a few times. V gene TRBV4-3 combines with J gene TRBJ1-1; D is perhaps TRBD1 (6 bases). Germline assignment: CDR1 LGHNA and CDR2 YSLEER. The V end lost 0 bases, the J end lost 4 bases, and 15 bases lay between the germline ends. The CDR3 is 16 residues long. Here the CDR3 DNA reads TGCGCCAGCAGCCAAGATCCCCAGGGGTCCGGCACTGAAGCTTTCTTT. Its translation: CASSQDPQGSGTEAFF.